These T cell receptor beta chains were read from a single sample in a study of vaccination effects on CD4 cells after COVID-19. Antigens for these TCRs are unknown. Produced via immunoSEQ multiplex PCR; TCRdb's table is partial and in-frame only. Of around 50,000 clones detected, 70% to 80% appear once; the ten largest clones hold approximately 10%. The sequencing here drew on CD4+ T cells from PBMCs cultured without peptide, taken before COVID-19 vaccination. Receptor source: a human donor who had a prior SARS-CoV-2 infection. CDR3s include the opening cysteine and the closing phenylalanine or tryptophan. D genes are given only for firm matches. Rows give clone size only sometimes, using once, few, many, or a class for an expanded clone.

. | TRBD2 | TRBJ2-5 | TRBV9 | 16 | TGTGCCAGCAGCGTAGCGGGGGGGAGAACCCAAGAGACCCAGTACTTC | CASSVAGGRTQETQYF
. | . | TRBJ1-4 | TRBV5-4 | 17 | TGTGCCAGCAGCTGGACGACCGGCAGGGAGGAGAGTGAAAAACTGTTTTTT | CASSWTTGREESEKLFF
. | TRBD1 | TRBJ1-6 | TRBV5-1 | 14 | TGCGCCAGTGAACCGGGACAGGGTGATTCACCCCTCCACTTT | CASEPGQGDSPLHF
. | . | TRBJ1-4 | TRBV19 | 15 | TGTGCCAGTAGTAAGGACGGGGCAACTAATGAAAAACTGTTTTTT | CASSKDGATNEKLFF
once | TRBD1 | TRBJ1-1 | TRBV18 | 13 | TGTGCCAGCTCACAGGGGGCGAGCACTGAAGCTTTCTTT | CASSQGASTEAFF
. | . | TRBJ2-7 | TRBV10-3 | 13 | TGTGCCACCAGTACAGTGAGCTCCTACGAGCAGTACTTC | CATSTVSSYEQYF
. | TRBD1 | TRBJ2-1 | TRBV19 | 15 | TGTGCCAGTAGTATCAGGACAGGGGCGGATAATGAGCAGTTCTTC | CASSIRTGADNEQFF
few | . | TRBJ1-2 | TRBV5-4 | 15 | TGTGCCAGCAGCCCCGGGTCCTCCCATAATTATGGCTACACCTTC | CASSPGSSHNYGYTF
. | TRBD2 | TRBJ2-3 | TRBV4-2 | 15 | TGTGCCAGCAGCCAAGCCGGGGGGGCCGCAGATACGCAGTATTTT | CASSQAGGAADTQYF
once | TRBD1 | TRBJ1-5 | TRBV5-5 | 17 | TGTGCCAGCAGCTTGGGGACAGGGATGATTAGCAATCAGCCCCAGCATTTT | CASSLGTGMISNQPQHF
few | . | TRBJ1-6 | TRBV5-1 | 15 | TGCGCCAGCAGCTCTCAGGGTGGGTCGAATTCACCCCTCCACTTT | CASSSQGGSNSPLHF
. | TRBD1 | TRBJ1-2 | TRBV18 | 13 | TGTGCCAGCTCACCACCGGGACAGGGGTTCTACACCTTC | CASSPPGQGFYTF
. | . | TRBJ2-7 | TRBV10-1 | 13 | TGCGCCAGCAAAACAGGACAATCCTACGAGCAGTACTTC | CASKTGQSYEQYF
. | TRBD2 | TRBJ2-7 | TRBV3-1/TRBV3-2 | 15 | TGTGCCAGCAGCCACACTTGGGACTACTCCTACGAGCAGTACTTC | CASSHTWDYSYEQYF
. | . | TRBJ1-1 | TRBV19 | 13 | TGTGCCAGTAGTGTAGACTACTCGGACGGAGCTTTCTTT | CASSVDYSDGAFF
few | . | TRBJ1-2 | TRBV7-9 | 12 | TGTGCCAGCAGCTTGGGGAGCTATGGCTACACCTTC | CASSLGSYGYTF
. | TRBD2 | TRBJ2-3 | TRBV5-1 | 16 | TGCGCCAGCAGCTTCGGAGCGGGGGATTTCACAGATACGCAGTATTTT | CASSFGAGDFTDTQYF
. | TRBD1 | TRBJ2-7 | TRBV6-6 | 15 | TGTGCCAGCAGTTACCCCGGACAGGCAAGCTACGAGCAGTACTTC | CASSYPGQASYEQYF
. | TRBD2 | TRBJ2-1 | TRBV28 | 17 | TGTGCCAGCAGTTTAGTGTGGGGGACTAGCGGGGTTAATGAGCAGTTCTTC | CASSLVWGTSGVNEQFF
. | TRBD2 | TRBJ2-7 | TRBV5-5 | 16 | TGTGCCAGCAGCCGCGGGACTAGCGGGGATCTCTACGAGCAGTACTTC | CASSRGTSGDLYEQYF
. | . | TRBJ1-4 | TRBV11-2 | 18 | TGTGCCAGCAGCTTATTTTCTTCCGGTGGGGGCACTAATGAAAAACTGTTTTTT | CASSLFSSGGGTNEKLFF
. | . | TRBJ1-1 | TRBV2 | 14 | TGTGCCAGCAGTGCCCAAGGGGTTGTAACTGAAGCTTTCTTT | CASSAQGVVTEAFF
. | . | TRBJ2-7 | TRBV19 | 17 | TGTGCCAGTAGTATTAACGTCGTCGGGCTTTTATTCTACGAGCAGTACTTC | CASSINVVGLLFYEQYF
. | TRBD2 | TRBJ2-7 | TRBV7-3 | 16 | TGTGCCAGCAGCCCTGCGGTGGGGCTAGCGGGGGGCGAGCAGTACTTC | CASSPAVGLAGGEQYF
. | . | TRBJ2-7 | TRBV5-1 | 14 | TGCGCCAGCAGCTTGGTTGTACCTCCCTACGAGCAGTACTTC | CASSLVVPPYEQYF
few | TRBD1 | TRBJ1-1 | TRBV5-1 | 14 | TGCGCCAGCAGCTGGGGACAGGGAAACACTGAAGCTTTCTTT | CASSWGQGNTEAFF
. | . | TRBJ2-3 | TRBV25-1 | 13 | TGTGCCAGCACCAGGTTTAGCACAGATACGCAGTATTTT | CASTRFSTDTQYF
. | TRBD1 | TRBJ2-5 | TRBV29-1 | 13 | TGCAGCGGTGCGGACAGGGGTTTGGAGACCCAGTACTTC | CSGADRGLETQYF
. | . | TRBJ2-3 | TRBV7-8 | 16 | TGTGCCAGCAGCTTCACACTAGCCTCCCGCACAGATACGCAGTATTTT | CASSFTLASRTDTQYF
few | TRBD2 | TRBJ2-5 | TRBV24-1 | 16 | TGTGCCGTCAAGGGACCGGGACTAGCGGGAGAAGAGACCCAGTACTTC | CAVKGPGLAGEETQYF
. | TRBD1 | TRBJ1-5 | TRBV2 | 13 | TGTGCCAGCAGGGACAGGACGGGTCAGCCCCAGCATTTT | CASRDRTGQPQHF
. | TRBD2 | TRBJ2-1 | TRBV29-1 | 15 | TGCAGCGTCGGGGGGTGGGACTGGGGAAACAATGAGCAGTTCTTC | CSVGGWDWGNNEQFF
once | TRBD1 | TRBJ1-2 | TRBV20-1 | 14 | TGCAGTGCTAGTCGACAGGGTGGGCACTATGGCTACACCTTC | CSASRQGGHYGYTF
. | TRBD1 | TRBJ2-5 | TRBV6-2/TRBV6-3 | 13 | TGTGCCAGCAGTCGCGACAGGGCTGAGACCCAGTACTTC | CASSRDRAETQYF
. | . | TRBJ2-7 | TRBV25-1 | 15 | TGTGCCAGCAGTGCGGACCTGGACAGTTTCTACGAGCAGTACTTC | CASSADLDSFYEQYF
. | . | TRBJ2-6 | TRBV6-2/TRBV6-3 | 13 | TGTGCCAGCAGTTATGCTGGGGCCAACGTCCTGACTTTC | CASSYAGANVLTF
. | TRBD2 | TRBJ2-3 | TRBV27 | 15 | TGTGCCAGCAGTTTTAGACTAGCGGGAGCAGATACGCAGTATTTT | CASSFRLAGADTQYF
. | TRBD1 | TRBJ1-2 | TRBV10-1 | 13 | TGCGCCAGCAGTGCGGACAGGGATTATGGCTACACCTTC | CASSADRDYGYTF
once | TRBD2 | TRBJ2-2 | TRBV9 | 15 | TGTGCCAGCAGCGCGGGGACTACGTGGACCGGGGAGCTGTTTTTT | CASSAGTTWTGELFF
. | . | TRBJ1-4 | TRBV7-2 | 13 | TGTGCCAGCAGCTTAGTCCGCTATGAAAAACTGTTTTTT | CASSLVRYEKLFF
. | . | TRBJ2-3 | TRBV7-2 | 14 | TGTGCCAGCAGCCGCCGGATTCTCACAGATACGCAGTATTTT | CASSRRILTDTQYF
. | . | TRBJ2-3 | TRBV11-1 | 13 | TGTGCCAGCAGCCCTAGCCTAGCAGATACGCAGTATTTT | CASSPSLADTQYF
once | . | TRBJ2-6 | TRBV5-1 | 15 | TGCGCCAGCAGCCCTCAACGGGCTGGGGCCAACGTCCTGACTTTC | CASSPQRAGANVLTF
. | TRBD1 | TRBJ2-6 | TRBV10-3 | 17 | TGTGCCACCCTCCCCGGGACAGGGGACTCTGGGGCCAACGTCCTGACTTTC | CATLPGTGDSGANVLTF
. | . | TRBJ2-5 | TRBV2 | 14 | TGTGCCAGCAGTGAAGCGGGGTACCAAGAGACCCAGTACTTC | CASSEAGYQETQYF
. | TRBD2 | TRBJ2-7 | TRBV6-4 | 15 | TGTGCCAGCAGGGACGGACTAGCGGCTTCCTACGAGCAGTACTTC | CASRDGLAASYEQYF